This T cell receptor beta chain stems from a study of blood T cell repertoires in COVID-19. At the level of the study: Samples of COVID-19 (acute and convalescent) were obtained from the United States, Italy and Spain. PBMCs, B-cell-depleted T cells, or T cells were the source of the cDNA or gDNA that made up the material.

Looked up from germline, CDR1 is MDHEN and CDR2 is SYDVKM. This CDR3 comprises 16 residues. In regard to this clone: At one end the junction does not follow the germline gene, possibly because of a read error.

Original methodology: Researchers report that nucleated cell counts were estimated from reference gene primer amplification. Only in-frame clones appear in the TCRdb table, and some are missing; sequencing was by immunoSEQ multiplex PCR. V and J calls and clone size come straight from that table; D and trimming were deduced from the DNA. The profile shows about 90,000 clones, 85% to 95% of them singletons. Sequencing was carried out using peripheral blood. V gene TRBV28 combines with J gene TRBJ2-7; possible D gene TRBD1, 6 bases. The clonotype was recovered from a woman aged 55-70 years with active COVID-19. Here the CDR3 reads CARATGTRTAAYGQYF. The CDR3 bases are TGTGCCAGGGCGACAGGAACGCGAACAGCGGCCTACGGGCAGTACTTC. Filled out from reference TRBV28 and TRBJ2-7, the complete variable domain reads DVKVTQSSRYLVKRTGEKVFLECVQDMDHENMFWYRQDPGLGLRLIYFSYDVKMKEKGDIPEGYSVSREKKERFSLILESASTNQTSMYLCARATGTRTAAYGQYFGPGTRLTVT.